These 26 T cell receptor beta chains share one sample of origin, sequenced in a study of graft-versus-host responses after intestinal transplantation. The table came from immunoSEQ multiplex PCR; TCRdb's copy has only in-frame clones and leaves some out. The table records under 45,000 clones, more than 80% of them present only once. The sample was PBMCs, taken approximately 100 weeks after intestinal transplantation. Every receptor here comes from a human patient who received an intestinal transplant, so some T cells may come from the graft donor.

The V and J genes are TRBV19 and TRBJ2-7, with 7 bases lining up with TRBD2. The CDR3 is made up of 16 amino acids. Germline values: CDR1 LNHDA, CDR2 SQIVND (reference sequence). V shed 5 bases, J shed 0 bases, and the junction held 10 bases outside the gene matches. The CDR3 reads CASSPPLAGSSYEQYF. CDR3 nucleotide sequence: TGTGCCAGTAGTCCACCGTTAGCGGGCAGCTCCTACGAGCAGTACTTC. Supplemented by reference TRBV19 and TRBJ2-7, the full variable domain reads DGGITQSPKYLFRKEGQNVTLSCEQNLNHDAMYWYRQDPGQGLRLIYYSQIVNDFQKGDIAEGYSVSREKKESFPLTVTSAQKNPTAFYLCASSPPLAGSSYEQYFGPGTRLTVT.

This clone occurred once. The V and J genes are TRBV5-1 and TRBJ2-7, with 8 bases fitting TRBD1. The V and J ends lost 8 bases and 4 bases, in that order; junction bases with no gene match: 8. Looked up from germline, CDR1 is SGHRS and CDR2 is YFSETQ. CDR3 length equals 13 residues. CDR3 loop: CASGTGPSYEQYF. As DNA, the CDR3 is TGCGCCAGTGGGACAGGACCGTCATACGAGCAGTACTTC.

The V and J genes are TRBV11-2 and TRBJ2-5, with 10 bases fitting TRBD2. Germline CDR1 and CDR2: SGHAT and FQNNGV. The CDR3 loop spans 15 amino acids. V lost 2 bases to trimming and J lost 5 bases; unmatched junction nucleotides: 5. CDR3 sequence: CASSLTSGVVETQYF. CDR3 coding DNA: TGTGCCAGCAGCTTAACTAGCGGGGTGGTTGAGACCCAGTACTTC.

The CDR3 loop is CASSLELVPPYNEQFF. The DNA for the CDR3 is TGTGCCAGCAGCTTGGAACTAGTCCCCCCTTACAATGAGCAGTTCTTC. The chain employs TRBV7-3 and TRBJ2-1; possible D gene TRBD2, 5 bases. Trimming removed 3 bases at V and 4 bases at J, with 16 bases between. This CDR3 contains 16 residues. Germline V gene data show CDR1 as SGHTA and CDR2 as FQGTGA.

J is TRBJ2-1 and V is TRBV11-2, with 10 bases that match TRBD1. CDR3 length equals 16 residues. V was clipped by 6 bases and J by 1 base; unmatched bases: 6. The germline V gene encodes CDR1 SGHAT and CDR2 FQNNGV. In nucleotides, the CDR3 is TGTGCCAGCAGGGGGAGACAGGGGGCTTCCTACAATGAGCAGTTCTTC. Protein: CASRGRQGASYNEQFF.

The chain links TRBV2 to TRBJ2-7, with D perhaps TRBD1 (6 bases). CDR1 is SNHLY, CDR2 FYNNEI, per germline. Trimming removed 4 bases at V and 5 bases at J, with 21 bases between. This CDR3 spans 16 amino acids. DNA of the CDR3: TGTGCCAGCAGTGTTCTTGCGTTCACAGGGCGCCACGAGCAGTACTTC. As protein: CASSVLAFTGRHEQYF.

In this sample, this clone turned up once. The rearrangement joins TRBV20-1 to TRBJ2-5, with 7 bases aligning to TRBD1. The CDR3 has 11 residues. Germline trimming cut 0 bases from V and 14 bases from J; bases unmatched to any gene: 6. Germline V CDR1 and CDR2: DFQATT, SNEGSKA (reference sequence). The CDR3 sequence is CSARDMGQPYF. CDR3 DNA sequence: TGCAGTGCTAGAGATATGGGACAGCCCTACTTC.

V usage is TRBV7-9 and J usage is TRBJ1-2, with 8 bases aligning to TRBD1. The CDR3 loop spans 13 amino acids. Germline CDR1 and CDR2: SEHNR and FQNEAQ (reference sequence). J was trimmed by 7 bases and V by 4 bases; bases with no gene match: 5. The CDR3 spells CASSSDRVGGYTF. The CDR3 coding sequence is TGTGCCAGCAGCTCGGACAGGGTGGGTGGCTACACCTTC.

The V gene is TRBV6-5, the J gene TRBJ2-7, with TRBD2 identical over 10 bases. CDR3 length: 14 amino acids. Per the germline V gene, CDR1 is MNHEY and CDR2 is SVGAGI. Germline trimming cut 7 bases from V and 4 bases from J; bases unmatched to any gene: 7. CDR3 protein: CASTPRTSGYEQYF. The CDR3 region has the DNA TGTGCCAGCACCCCTCGGACTAGCGGTTACGAGCAGTACTTC.

This chain links TRBV6-5 with TRBJ1-2, with a tentative D call TRBD1 (5 bases). Germline CDR1 is MNHEY and CDR2 is SVGAGI. The V end lost 4 bases, the J end lost 2 bases, and 8 bases lay between the germline ends. There are 13 residues in the CDR3. The CDR3 reads CASSLSGNYGYTF. The CDR3 region has the DNA TGTGCCAGCAGTTTGTCAGGGAACTATGGCTACACCTTC.

J is TRBJ1-6 and V is TRBV27, with D possibly TRBD1 on 6 matching bases. The germline V gene has CDR1 MNHEY and CDR2 SMNVEV (reference sequence). CDR3 size: 16 residues. Trimming stripped 3 bases from V and 0 bases from J, with 9 bases between. The CDR3 loop is CASSLDSFSYNSPLHF. DNA of the CDR3: TGTGCCAGCAGTTTGGACAGCTTCTCCTATAATTCACCCCTCCACTTT.

The chain joins TRBV19 to TRBJ2-5, with D uncertain. CDR3 length: 14 amino acids. The V and J ends lost 0 bases and 4 bases respectively, with 9 bases between them. Germline CDR1 reads LNHDA; CDR2 reads SQIVND (reference sequence). CDR3: CASSIDTQAETQYF. The CDR3, as DNA: TGTGCCAGTAGTATAGATACTCAGGCAGAGACCCAGTACTTC.

This chain connects TRBV7-3 to TRBJ1-1, with TRBD1 matching 8 bases. CDR1 is SGHTA and CDR2 is FQGTGA in the germline V gene. This CDR3 comprises 14 residues. The ends lost 5 bases at V and 0 bases at J; junction bases unmatched: 2. The CDR3 DNA follows: TGTGCCAGCAGCAGGACAGGGCTGAACACTGAAGCTTTCTTT. It specifies CASSRTGLNTEAFF.

The V gene is TRBV5-6, the J gene TRBJ1-1; D ambiguous. With 0 bases removed from V and 5 bases from J, the gap between germline ends came to 2 bases. CDR1 and CDR2 (germline): SGHDT, YYEEEE. The CDR3 loop spans 11 amino acids. CDR3 sequence (DNA): TGTGCCAGCAGCTTGGGGACTGAAGCTTTCTTT. Translated: CASSLGTEAFF.

The chain recombines TRBV5-6 with TRBJ1-2, with D possibly being TRBD1 (5 bases). CDR1 SGHDT and CDR2 YYEEEE come from the germline V gene. V was clipped by 1 base and J by 8 bases, with 12 bases between them. This CDR3 has 13 residues. CDR3 loop: CASSLYSRGGYTF. CDR3 coding DNA: TGTGCCAGCAGCTTGTACAGCCGGGGGGGCTACACCTTC. Looking up the rest from reference TRBV5-6 and TRBJ1-2 gives the full variable domain: DAGVTQSPTHLIKTRGQQVTLRCSPKSGHDTVSWYQQALGQGPQFIFQYYEEEERQRGNFPDRFSGHQFPNYSSELNVNALLLGDSALYLCASSLYSRGGYTFGSGTRLTVV.

The chain uses TRBV4-2 and TRBJ1-1, with D unresolved. The V end was cut by 1 base, the J end by 4 bases, with 13 bases between. Germline V gives CDR1 LGHNA, CDR2 YNFKEQ. This CDR3 contains 15 residues. The CDR3, as DNA: TGTGCCAGCAGCCAAGGCCCCGTGGGTGGCACTGAAGCTTTCTTT. Protein: CASSQGPVGGTEAFF.

The chain is built from TRBV4-2 and TRBJ2-4; D may be TRBD1 or TRBD2 (5 bases each). Trimming pared 1 base from V and 15 bases from J, leaving 13 bases between. Germline V CDR1 and CDR2: LGHNA, YNFKEQ. The CDR3 runs 12 residues. The CDR3 coding sequence is TGTGCCAGCAGCCAAGGAGGGGCAGGGCGGTACTTC. It translates to CASSQGGAGRYF.

The chain employs TRBV6-1 and TRBJ1-2; 7 bases align to TRBD1. Germline loops: CDR1 MNHNS, CDR2 SASEGT. The CDR3 is 17 residues long. With 2 bases clipped from V and 6 bases from J, the junction kept 15 bases outside the gene matches. The CDR3 region has the DNA TGTGCCAGCAGTGAAAGGTTTCCGGGTGACCAGGGGGATGGCTACACCTTC. As protein: CASSERFPGDQGDGYTF.

The V and J genes are TRBV6-5 and TRBJ2-7; maybe TRBD2 (5 bases). CDR3 size: 13 residues. V gave up 4 bases and J gave up 6 bases, with 13 bases separating them. Germline V CDR1 and CDR2: MNHEY, SVGAGI. The CDR3, as DNA: TGTGCCAGCAGTTCCACTCGGAGCGGCGAGCAGTACTTC. It codes for CASSSTRSGEQYF.

The chain employs TRBV2 and TRBJ2-5; D is ambiguous. From germline, CDR1 is SNHLY and CDR2 FYNNEI. V was shortened by 1 base and J by 6 bases, with 9 bases between the two germline ends. The CDR3 runs to 13 residues. The CDR3, as DNA: TGTGCCAGCAGTGAAGAATCTAGTCAGACCCAGTACTTC. Its protein product is CASSEESSQTQYF.

This rearrangement joins TRBV11-1 to TRBJ2-5; D call uncertain. CDR1 and CDR2 from the germline V gene are SGHAT and FQDESV (reference sequence). Trimming shortened V by 1 base and J by 3 bases, and 18 bases separated the two germline ends. The CDR3 contains 17 residues. DNA of the CDR3: TGTGCCAGCAGCTTAGGCGGTACCGCCCTCCTAAAAGAGACCCAGTACTTC. The encoded protein is CASSLGGTALLKETQYF.

CDR3 bases: TGTGCCAGCTCACGTACTAGCGGGGGCGACAATGAGCAGTTCTTC. This translates into CASSRTSGGDNEQFF. The V call is TRBV18, the J call TRBJ2-1, with 11 bases that match TRBD2. CDR3 length: 15 residues. Germline V gene lookup returns CDR1 KGHSH and CDR2 LQKENI. Unmatched junction bases numbered 4, after V lost 4 bases and J lost 5 bases.

V usage is TRBV7-9 and J usage is TRBJ2-7, with D perhaps TRBD1 (6 bases). Looked up from germline, CDR1 is SEHNR and CDR2 is FQNEAQ (reference sequence). This CDR3 has 15 residues. Trimming left V 1 base short and J 5 bases short, with 15 bases between. The CDR3 nucleotides read TGTGCCAGCAGCTTAGGTAAGGCAGGGGCGGACGAGCAGTACTTC. As protein: CASSLGKAGADEQYF.

Regarding this clone: This specimen includes other DNA sequences encoding the same CDR3. V usage is TRBV5-1 and J usage is TRBJ1-5; 9 bases are shared with TRBD1. Trimming took 0 bases from V and 3 from J; bases not matched to a gene: 1. CDR1 is SGHRS and CDR2 is YFSETQ in the germline V gene. CDR3 size: 15 residues. DNA of the CDR3: TGCGCCAGCAGCTTGGGGGACAGGGTCAATCAGCCCCAGCATTTT. Translating gives CASSLGDRVNQPQHF.

The chain combines TRBV5-6 with TRBJ1-4; possibly TRBD1 for D (6 bases). V lost 3 bases to trimming and J lost 7 bases, with 13 bases between them. In germline, CDR1 is SGHDT, CDR2 YYEEEE. The CDR3 has 14 residues. The CDR3 is CASSSQGGIEKLFF. The CDR3 DNA sequence: TGTGCCAGCAGCTCACAGGGAGGGATTGAAAAACTGTTTTTT.

This clone appeared a single time. The CDR3 DNA is TGTGCCAGCAGTTATCTCCACAATCAGCCCCAGCATTTT. It codes for CASSYLHNQPQHF. The chain combines TRBV6-6 with TRBJ1-5; D call uncertain. From germline, CDR1 is MNHNY and CDR2 SVGAGI (reference sequence). CDR3 length equals 13 residues. Trimming left V 3 bases short and J 3 bases short, with 6 bases between.